Given below is one T cell receptor (beta chain) in context. No antigen is known for it. Measured with immunoSEQ multiplex PCR; TCRdb has only the in-frame clones, and not every one. This sample has over 45,000 clones, with 70% to 85% found just once. This CDR3 is built from 14 residues. The V end lost 6 bases, the J end lost 6 bases, and 18 bases lay between the germline ends. CDR1 and CDR2 (germline): SGHRS, YFSETQ. This entry is derived from a study of OX40 agonist ivuxolimab in advanced cancers. At the level of the study: Clinicians treated patients with ivuxolimab, an agonistic anti-OX40 (CD134) antibody. In this trial design, patients received ivuxolimab intravenously at 0.01 to 10 mg/kg every 2 weeks.

Study conclusions and caveats: Clonal expansion from baseline to week 6 occurred in both CD4+ and CD8+ T cells.

V gene TRBV5-1 combines with J gene TRBJ1-2; D perhaps matches TRBD1 (5 bases). The TCR sequence derives from an adult with an advanced solid tumor such as melanoma, head and neck, liver or kidney cancer. Sample: CD4+ or CD8+ T cells sorted from blood, taken in a trial of the OX40 agonist ivuxolimab. The CDR3 sequence is CASTQTGQGDGYTF. The CDR3 DNA is TGCGCCAGCACTCAAACGGGGCAGGGAGATGGCTACACCTTC.